This T cell receptor (beta chain) was found in a study of glioma-infiltrating T cells. Overall study findings and caveats: Tissue-blood divergence was below expectation in non-neoplastic patients, above in gliomas. CDR3 overlap between tissue and blood was very small.

Points on this clonotype: The antigen is unknown.

Germline CDR1 reads MNHEY; CDR2 reads SMNVEV (reference sequence). The V gene lost 10 bases and the J gene lost 4 bases, with 13 bases spanning the gap. This CDR3 comprises 12 residues. TCR alpha and beta CDR3 regions were amplified from RNA using iRepertoire nested multiplex PCR. Each CDR3 protein gets one entry after TCRdb re-called the multiplex PCR reads with MiXCR. The sample contains under 150,000 distinct CDR3 sequences, 39% of which appear only once. The sequenced material came from glioma tissue, nonneoplastic brain tissue, or PBMCs (not recorded which). The chain combines TRBV27 with TRBJ1-2; TRBD1 might be the D (5 bases). The clonotype comes from a human donor with low-grade glioma or glioblastoma, undergoing nonglioma brain surgery, or in good health (not recorded which). CDR3 sequence (DNA): TGTGCCACCAGCGACAGTGGCTATGGCTACACCTTC. Amino acids: CATSDSGYGYTF.